The 12 T cell receptor beta chains listed next were all sequenced from one sample in a study of blood T cell repertoires in COVID-19. TCRdb's table, derived via immunoSEQ multiplex PCR, lists solely in-frame clones and lacks some. The sample lists some 170,000 clones, roughly four fifths seen once, with approximately 10% in the top ten. The sample taken for sequencing was peripheral blood. Receptor source: a human donor in a cohort sampled during active COVID-19.

The chain links TRBV7-9 to TRBJ1-2; 8 nucleotides align to TRBD1. This CDR3 comprises 14 residues. Germline-derived CDR1 and CDR2 are SEHNR and FQNEAQ (reference sequence). V shed 4 bases, J shed 4 bases, and the junction held 5 bases outside the gene matches. CDR3 amino acids: CASSYEQGGYGYTF. CDR3 DNA: TGTGCCAGCAGCTACGAACAGGGGGGCTATGGCTACACCTTC. Combining the CDR3 with reference TRBV7-9 and TRBJ1-2 gives the whole variable domain DTGVSQNPRHKITKRGQNVTFRCDPISEHNRLYWYRQTLGQGPEFLTYFQNEAQLEKSRLLSDRFSAERPKGSFSTLEIQRTEQGDSAMYLCASSYEQGGYGYTFGSGTRLTVV.

The chain couples TRBV5-1 to TRBJ1-2; 8 nucleotides agree with TRBD1. Germline CDR1 SGHRS, CDR2 YFSETQ. Germline trimming cut 2 bases from V and 6 bases from J; bases unmatched to any gene: 12. There are 16 residues in the CDR3. CDR3 in amino acids: CASSFRVTTGADGYTF. CDR3 DNA: TGCGCCAGCAGCTTTAGAGTAACGACAGGGGCGGATGGCTACACCTTC.

The chain is built from TRBV27 and TRBJ1-5; 7 nucleotides agree with TRBD1. The CDR3 sequence is 13 residues long. CDR1 is MNHEY, CDR2 SMNVEV, per germline (reference sequence). Losses at the gene ends were 2 bases for V and 13 bases for J; bases not matched to a gene: 8. Here the CDR3 DNA reads TGTGCCAGCAGTTTAGATATGAACAGGGGACAGCATTTT. Its protein is CASSLDMNRGQHF.

In this sample, this clone turned up once. The chain joins TRBV5-4 to TRBJ2-2, with 12 bases fitting TRBD1. The CDR3 has 18 residues. Germline trimming cut 4 bases from V and 2 bases from J; bases unmatched to any gene: 9. The germline V gene encodes CDR1 SGHNT and CDR2 YYREEE (reference sequence). The CDR3 protein is CASSQPGTGGGNTGELFF. The CDR3 DNA reads TGTGCCAGCAGCCAACCGGGGACAGGGGGCGGTAACACCGGGGAGCTGTTTTTT.

In DNA, the CDR3 is TGTGCCAGCAGTCCGGGACAGGGGGTCCGAGAGACCCAGTACTTC. Translated: CASSPGQGVRETQYF. The chain uses TRBV6-6 and TRBJ2-5, with 11 bases lining up with TRBD1. Germline assignment: CDR1 MNHNY and CDR2 SVGAGI (reference sequence). CDR3 size: 15 residues. J gave up 4 bases and V 5 bases, and 6 bases lay outside the gene matches.

The chain combines TRBV9 with TRBJ2-7; D might be TRBD1 (5 bases). There are 13 residues in the CDR3. V lost 3 bases and J lost 3, with 10 bases in between. Germline values: CDR1 SGDLS, CDR2 YYNGEE. The CDR3 is CASSGTQGYEQYF. DNA of the CDR3: TGTGCCAGCAGCGGAACTCAGGGCTACGAGCAGTACTTC.

The chain links TRBV6-1 to TRBJ1-4, with D possibly being TRBD1 (6 bases). Germline V CDR1 and CDR2: MNHNS, SASEGT. V was trimmed by 3 bases and J by 8 bases, leaving 16 bases between them. CDR3 length: 15 residues. The CDR3 DNA is TGTGCCAGCAGTGAGACCGGGACGAGGGGGGAAAAACTGTTTTTT. Residues: CASSETGTRGEKLFF.

The chain couples TRBV7-2 to TRBJ1-5, with 7 bases matching TRBD1. The CDR3 length is 16 residues. J was trimmed by 2 bases and V by 4 bases; bases with no gene match: 8. CDR1 is SGHTA, CDR2 FQGNSA, per germline. The CDR3 nucleotides read TGTGCCAGCAGCTCCCCGACAGGGTATGGCAATCAGCCCCAGCATTTT. It translates to CASSSPTGYGNQPQHF.

The chain recombines TRBV5-1 with TRBJ2-1; 10 positions agree with TRBD2. The V segment lost 2 bases and the J segment 5 bases; nucleotides outside the gene matches: 4. Germline V lookup: CDR1 SGHRS, CDR2 YFSETQ. CDR3 length equals 15 residues. The CDR3 spells CASSFILAGNNEQFF. The DNA of the CDR3 is TGCGCCAGCAGCTTTATACTAGCGGGGAACAATGAGCAGTTCTTC.

This clone was detected only once. The chain links TRBV19 to TRBJ1-2; 10 bases line up with TRBD1. From germline, CDR1 is LNHDA and CDR2 SQIVND (reference sequence). With 8 bases clipped from V and 5 bases from J, the junction kept 5 bases outside the gene matches. The CDR3 contains 13 residues. The CDR3 here is CASDRGPGYGYTF. The CDR3 nucleotides are TGTGCCAGTGACAGGGGGCCTGGGTATGGCTACACCTTC.

The rearrangement links TRBV18 to TRBJ1-2; perhaps TRBD1 as D (5 bases). The CDR3 spans 12 residues. V lost 3 bases to trimming and J lost 8 bases, with 10 bases between them. Looked up from germline, CDR1 is KGHSH and CDR2 is LQKENI. The CDR3 protein is CASSPRDGGYTF. In DNA form, the CDR3 reads TGTGCCAGCTCACCCAGGGATGGGGGCTACACCTTC.

The chain links TRBV11-2 to TRBJ2-2; D not resolved. The CDR3 is 14 residues long. V was shortened by 0 bases and J by 5 bases, with 7 bases between the two germline ends. CDR1 and CDR2 (germline): SGHAT, FQNNGV. CDR3 nucleotides: TGTGCCAGCAGCTTAGAGGCGGAGACCGGGGAGCTGTTTTTT. This codes for CASSLEAETGELFF.